Each of the 10 T cell receptor beta chains below was sequenced from the same sample in a study of shared T cell receptors in the human thymus. Sequencing was performed with immunoSEQ multiplex PCR; in TCRdb, only in-frame clones are kept and a portion is missing. The sample carries some 700,000 clones, 88% recorded once. The data were also submitted as part of a second study, on human thymus T cells.

Sequenced: thymocytes. These receptors were obtained from a boy younger than two with a congenital heart defect.

The chain recombines TRBV7-2 with TRBJ1-2; D unresolved. Trimming stripped 5 bases from V and 4 bases from J, with 11 bases between. Germline CDR1 reads SGHTA; CDR2 reads FQGNSA. The CDR3 spans 13 residues. The DNA for the CDR3 is TGTGCCAGCAGCCCGCCCGGGTTCTATGGCTACACCTTC. This sequence encodes CASSPPGFYGYTF.

The chain combines TRBV6-7 with TRBJ2-1; TRBD2 matches at 10 bases. TRBV6-7 is an open reading frame whose function is uncertain. The CDR3 sequence is 18 residues long. Germline trimming cut 0 bases from V and 4 bases from J; bases unmatched to any gene: 9. The CDR3 is CASSYSPSGSIRYNEQFF. For the CDR3, the DNA is TGTGCCAGCAGTTACTCGCCTAGCGGGAGTATTCGTTACAATGAGCAGTTCTTC.

V is TRBV27 and J is TRBJ1-1, with 7 positions matching TRBD1. Germline lookup yields CDR1 MNHEY and CDR2 SMNVEV (reference sequence). V was pared by 2 bases and J by 4 bases, with 13 bases of the junction left unmatched. The CDR3 is made up of 17 amino acids. The CDR3 coding sequence is TGTGCCAGCAGTTTAGCCTCCGGACAGGAGTATGGCACTGAAGCTTTCTTT. Residues: CASSLASGQEYGTEAFF.

This clone was counted between two and nine times. V is TRBV6-5 and J is TRBJ1-2; perhaps TRBD1 as D (5 bases). From germline, CDR1 is MNHEY and CDR2 SVGAGI. This CDR3 region has 14 residues. The ends were cut back, 2 bases at V and 11 bases at J, with 18 bases in the middle. The CDR3 DNA follows: TGTGCCAGCAGTTACGGAATGACAGACCTGGGGTACACCTTC. Protein: CASSYGMTDLGYTF.

This chain links TRBV5-6 with TRBJ1-2, with TRBD1 matching 11 bases. The germline V gene encodes CDR1 SGHDT and CDR2 YYEEEE. With 4 bases clipped from V and 4 bases from J, the junction kept 9 bases outside the gene matches. This CDR3 has 16 amino acids. The CDR3 DNA reads TGTGCCAGCAGCAAGAGGGACAGGGGGGAAGTCTATGGCTACACCTTC. This gives the protein CASSKRDRGEVYGYTF.

This chain uses TRBV4-3 with TRBJ2-7, with TRBD1 matching 7 bases. Germline CDR1 LGHNA, CDR2 YSLEER. V was pared by 4 bases and J by 0 bases, with 15 bases of the junction left unmatched. CDR3 size: 18 residues. Here the CDR3 reads CASSLEVVKGAGSYEQYF. Written as DNA, the CDR3 is TGCGCCAGCAGCCTGGAGGTGGTGAAGGGGGCCGGCTCCTACGAGCAGTACTTC.

V and J are TRBV28 and TRBJ2-7; 9 nucleotides line up with TRBD1. Trimming at V came to 2 bases and at J to 3 bases, leaving 11 bases not matched to a gene. Germline lookup yields CDR1 MDHEN and CDR2 SYDVKM. The CDR3 loop spans 17 amino acids. The CDR3, as DNA: TGTGCCAGCAGTTTAAGCTACCCGGGACAGGGCGACTACGAGCAGTACTTC. This sequence encodes CASSLSYPGQGDYEQYF.

The rearrangement links TRBV2 to TRBJ2-7; 7 positions agree with TRBD2. Germline V lookup: CDR1 SNHLY, CDR2 FYNNEI. This CDR3 spans 16 amino acids. Unmatched junction bases numbered 16, after V lost 7 bases and J lost 4 bases. CDR3 bases: TGTGCCAGCACCCCAAGAATCGGGGAGGGCTCTTACGAGCAGTACTTC. It encodes CASTPRIGEGSYEQYF. The variable domain in full, with the rest retrieved from reference TRBV2 and TRBJ2-7, is EPEVTQTPSHQVTQMGQEVILRCVPISNHLYFYWYRQILGQKVEFLVSFYNNEISEKSEIFDDQFSVERPDGSNFTLKIRSTKLEDSAMYFCASTPRIGEGSYEQYFGPGTRLTVT.

The rearrangement uses TRBV29-1 and TRBJ2-5; a possible D gene is TRBD2 (5 bases). Trimming shortened V by 4 bases and J by 5 bases, and 14 bases separated the two germline ends. There are 13 residues in the CDR3. The germline gives CDR1 SQVTM, CDR2 ANQGSEA. The CDR3, as DNA: TGCAGCGTTGGGTCGAGGAGAGGGGAGACCCAGTACTTC. As protein: CSVGSRRGETQYF.

This clone was observed a single time. The chain couples TRBV5-6 to TRBJ2-4; 8 bases line up with TRBD2. In germline, CDR1 is SGHDT, CDR2 YYEEEE. The CDR3 sequence is 17 residues long. Trimming cost V 4 bases and J 7 bases; bases outside gene matches: 16. CDR3 residues: CASSVGPSGRGLNIQYF. CDR3 bases: TGTGCCAGCAGCGTGGGTCCCAGCGGGAGAGGGTTGAACATTCAGTACTTC.